This TCR beta chain was observed in a study of T cells after yellow fever vaccination. Regarding the study as a whole: Abundant clonotypes (contaminants from the bulk population) could be present in FACS-sorted repertoires. After the booster, 96% of CD4 and about 90% of CD8 primary-response clones were re-detected.

In making TCR cDNA, 5'RACE template switching added a universal primer site and UMIs to it. TCRdb redid the calling of the 5' RACE reads with MiXCR, one entry per CDR3 protein. The sample contains some 240,000 distinct CDR3 sequences, over 4.5% of which appear only once. Trimming removed 7 bases at V and 1 base at J, with 13 bases between. The V gene's germline CDR1 is DFQATT and CDR2 SNEGSKA (reference sequence). The CDR3 has 13 residues. The sample holds many counts of this clonotype. Its antigen is still unknown. V is TRBV20-1 and J is TRBJ1-1, with unresolved D. The source is a young man who received the YFV17D yellow fever vaccine. The sample was CD4+ T cells sorted from PBMCs, taken on the day of the yellow fever booster vaccination. In nucleotides, the CDR3 is TGCAGTGGTCTCCAGCCCACGAACACTGAAGCTTTCTTT. Translated, it gives CSGLQPTNTEAFF.